These 5 T cell receptor beta chains share one sample of origin, sequenced in a study of T cell responses to AZD1222 COVID-19 vaccine. Only in-frame clones appear in the TCRdb table, and some are missing; sequencing was by immunoSEQ multiplex PCR. The table shows tens of thousands of clones, with approximately 84% occurring only once. Sequencing used peripheral blood, obtained on day 0 of AZD1222 vaccination. These receptor sequences come from an adult in good health.

The V and J genes are TRBV19 and TRBJ1-2; TRBD1 agrees at 10 bases. V shed 9 bases, J shed 6 bases, and the junction held 10 bases outside the gene matches. Germline CDR1 and CDR2: LNHDA and SQIVND (reference sequence). The CDR3 totals 14 residues. For the CDR3, the DNA is TGTGCCAGCGTCCGCGGGACAGGGGAGGATGGCTACACCTTC. Amino acid sequence: CASVRGTGEDGYTF.

The rearrangement uses TRBV3-1 (or the pseudogene TRBV3-2) and TRBJ2-7; 7 bases are shared with TRBD2. CDR3 length: 17 residues. The V gene's germline CDR1 is LGHDT and CDR2 YNNKEL (reference sequence). V trimming: 1 base; J trimming: 1 base; junction bases outside the gene matches: 10. The DNA for the CDR3 is TGTGCCAGCAGCCAAGGCCGTCGGGGGAGGGAATCCTACGAGCAGTACTTC. Translating it yields CASSQGRRGRESYEQYF.

The chain employs TRBV30 and TRBJ1-1, with TRBD1 as a possible D gene (5 bases). V shed 8 bases and J shed 0 bases, with 16 bases lying between them. This CDR3 contains 14 residues. CDR1 is GTSNPN and CDR2 is SVGIG in the germline V gene (reference sequence). The CDR3 DNA follows: TGTGCCCCGGGGCAGGAGACTATGAACACTGAAGCTTTCTTT. This translates into CAPGQETMNTEAFF.

The rearrangement joins TRBV29-1 to TRBJ1-1; the match to TRBD1 covers 7 bases. Looked up from germline, CDR1 is SQVTM and CDR2 is ANQGSEA. This CDR3 contains 12 residues. V trimming: 7 bases; J trimming: 5 bases; junction bases outside the gene matches: 7. The CDR3, as DNA: TGCAGCGCCAACAGGGGCGCGACTGAAGCTTTCTTT. This translates into CSANRGATEAFF.

The chain combines TRBV7-3 with TRBJ1-6; no clear D. CDR3 size: 15 residues. Germline V lookup: CDR1 SGHTA, CDR2 FQGTGA. The CDR3 region has the DNA TGTTTGTCTCCCCGGGGAAAGACCTATAATTCACCCCTCCACTTT. As protein: CLSPRGKTYNSPLHF.